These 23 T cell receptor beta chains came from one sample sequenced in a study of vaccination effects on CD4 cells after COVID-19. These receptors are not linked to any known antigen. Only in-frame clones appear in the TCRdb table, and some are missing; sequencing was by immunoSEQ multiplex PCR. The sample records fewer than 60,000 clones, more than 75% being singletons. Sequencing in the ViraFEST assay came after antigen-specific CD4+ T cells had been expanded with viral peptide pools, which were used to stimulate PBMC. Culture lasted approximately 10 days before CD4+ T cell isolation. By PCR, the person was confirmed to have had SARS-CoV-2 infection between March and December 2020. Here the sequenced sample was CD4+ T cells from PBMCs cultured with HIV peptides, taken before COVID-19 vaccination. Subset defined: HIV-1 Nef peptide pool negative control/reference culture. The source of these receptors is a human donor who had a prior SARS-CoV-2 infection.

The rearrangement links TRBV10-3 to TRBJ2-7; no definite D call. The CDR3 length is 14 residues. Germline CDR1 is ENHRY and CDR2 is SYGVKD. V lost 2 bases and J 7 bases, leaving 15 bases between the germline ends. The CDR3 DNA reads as TGTGCCATCAGTGAGGGCCACGCCCAGCAAGAGCAGTACTTC. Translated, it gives CAISEGHAQQEQYF.

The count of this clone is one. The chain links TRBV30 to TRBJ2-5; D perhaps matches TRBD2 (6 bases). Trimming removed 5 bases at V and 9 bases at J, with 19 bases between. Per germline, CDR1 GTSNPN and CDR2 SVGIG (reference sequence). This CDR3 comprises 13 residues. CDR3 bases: TGTGCCTGGGGGGACTTCCTCCTGAGTGCCCAGTACTTC. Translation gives CAWGDFLLSAQYF.

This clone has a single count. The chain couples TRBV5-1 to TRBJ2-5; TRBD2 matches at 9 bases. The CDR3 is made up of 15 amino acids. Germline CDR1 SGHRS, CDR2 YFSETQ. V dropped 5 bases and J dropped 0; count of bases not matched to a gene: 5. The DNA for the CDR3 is TGCGCCAGCAGATTAGCGGGAGCAAACCAAGAGACCCAGTACTTC. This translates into CASRLAGANQETQYF. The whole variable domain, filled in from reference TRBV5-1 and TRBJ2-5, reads KAGVTQTPRYLIKTRGQQVTLSCSPISGHRSVSWYQQTPGQGLQFLFEYFSETQRNKGNFPGRFSGRQFSNSRSEMNVSTLELGDSALYLCASRLAGANQETQYFGPGTRLLVL.

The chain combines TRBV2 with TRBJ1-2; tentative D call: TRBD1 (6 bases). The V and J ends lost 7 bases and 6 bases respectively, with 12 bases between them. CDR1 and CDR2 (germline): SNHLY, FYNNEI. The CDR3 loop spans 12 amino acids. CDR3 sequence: CASTSGGHGYTF. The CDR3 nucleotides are TGTGCCAGCACTTCGGGGGGCCATGGCTACACCTTC.

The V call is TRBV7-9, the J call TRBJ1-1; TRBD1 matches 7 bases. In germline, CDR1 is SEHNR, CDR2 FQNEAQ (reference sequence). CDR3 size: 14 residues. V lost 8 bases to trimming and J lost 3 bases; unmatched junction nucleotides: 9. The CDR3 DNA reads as TGTGCCAGCTTCTCCGGGACAGCCTACACTGAAGCTTTCTTT. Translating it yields CASFSGTAYTEAFF.

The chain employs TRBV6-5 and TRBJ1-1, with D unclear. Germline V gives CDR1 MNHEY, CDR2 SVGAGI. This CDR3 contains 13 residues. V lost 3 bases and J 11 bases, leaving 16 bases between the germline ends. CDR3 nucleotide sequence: TGTGCCAGCAGTTATAGGTTTTGGTCGGAGGCTTTCTTT. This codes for CASSYRFWSEAFF.

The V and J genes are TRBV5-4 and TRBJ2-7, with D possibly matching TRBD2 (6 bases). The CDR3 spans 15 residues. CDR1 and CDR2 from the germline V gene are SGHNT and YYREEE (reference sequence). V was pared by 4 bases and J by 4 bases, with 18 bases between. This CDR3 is CASSPGGAEIYEQYF. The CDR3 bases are TGTGCCAGCAGCCCCGGGGGAGCGGAGATTTACGAGCAGTACTTC.

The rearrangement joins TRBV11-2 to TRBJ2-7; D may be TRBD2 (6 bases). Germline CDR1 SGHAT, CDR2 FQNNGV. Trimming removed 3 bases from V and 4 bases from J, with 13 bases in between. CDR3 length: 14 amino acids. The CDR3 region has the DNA TGTGCCAGCAGCTTGAGGGCGGGACTTTACGAGCAGTACTTC. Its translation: CASSLRAGLYEQYF.

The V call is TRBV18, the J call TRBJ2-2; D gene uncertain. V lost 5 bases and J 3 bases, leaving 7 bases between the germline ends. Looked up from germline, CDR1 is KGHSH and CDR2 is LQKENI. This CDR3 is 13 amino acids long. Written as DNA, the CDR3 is TGTGCCAGCTCAATTCGAGACACCGGGGAGCTGTTTTTT. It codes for CASSIRDTGELFF.

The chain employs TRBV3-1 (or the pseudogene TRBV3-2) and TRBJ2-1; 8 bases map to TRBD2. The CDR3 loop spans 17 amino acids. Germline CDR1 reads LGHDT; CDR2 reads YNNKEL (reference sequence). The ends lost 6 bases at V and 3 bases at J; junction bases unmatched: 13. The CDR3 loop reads CASSIRLSGSLYNEQFF. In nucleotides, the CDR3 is TGTGCCAGCAGTATTCGGCTAAGCGGGAGTCTCTACAATGAGCAGTTCTTC.

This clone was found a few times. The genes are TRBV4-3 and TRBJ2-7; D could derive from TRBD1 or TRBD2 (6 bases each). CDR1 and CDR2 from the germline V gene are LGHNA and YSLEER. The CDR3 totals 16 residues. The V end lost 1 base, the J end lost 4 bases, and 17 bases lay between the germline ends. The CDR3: CASSQGGALTTYEQYF. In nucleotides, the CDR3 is TGCGCCAGCAGCCAAGGGGGGGCCCTTACAACTTACGAGCAGTACTTC.

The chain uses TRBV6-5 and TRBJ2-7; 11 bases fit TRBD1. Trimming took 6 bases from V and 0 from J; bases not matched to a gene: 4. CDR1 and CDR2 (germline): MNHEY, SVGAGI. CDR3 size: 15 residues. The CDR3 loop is CASRRTGGFSYEQYF. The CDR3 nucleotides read TGTGCCAGCAGAAGGACAGGGGGCTTCTCCTACGAGCAGTACTTC.

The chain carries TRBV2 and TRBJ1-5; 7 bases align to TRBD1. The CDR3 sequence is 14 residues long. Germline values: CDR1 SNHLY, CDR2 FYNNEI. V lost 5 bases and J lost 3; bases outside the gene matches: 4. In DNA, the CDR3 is TGTGCCAGCAGTAAAGACAGGGCCAATCAGCCCCAGCATTTT. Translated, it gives CASSKDRANQPQHF.

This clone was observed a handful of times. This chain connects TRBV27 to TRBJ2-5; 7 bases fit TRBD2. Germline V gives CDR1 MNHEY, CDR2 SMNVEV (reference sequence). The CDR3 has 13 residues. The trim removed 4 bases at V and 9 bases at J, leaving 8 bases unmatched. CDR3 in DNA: TGTGCCAGCAGTTACCTCGGGGGGAGGGCCCAGTACTTC. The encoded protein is CASSYLGGRAQYF.

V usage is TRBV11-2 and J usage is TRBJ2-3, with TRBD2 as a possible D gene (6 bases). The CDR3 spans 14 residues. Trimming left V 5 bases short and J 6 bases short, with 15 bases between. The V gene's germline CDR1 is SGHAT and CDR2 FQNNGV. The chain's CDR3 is CASSIIAEGDTQYF. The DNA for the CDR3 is TGTGCCAGCAGCATAATAGCGGAGGGGGATACGCAGTATTTT.

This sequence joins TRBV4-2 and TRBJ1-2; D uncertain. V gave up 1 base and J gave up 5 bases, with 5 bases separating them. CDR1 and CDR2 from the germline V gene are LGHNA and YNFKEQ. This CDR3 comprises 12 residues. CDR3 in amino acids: CASSQASYGYTF. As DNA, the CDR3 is TGTGCCAGCAGCCAAGCTTCATATGGCTACACCTTC.

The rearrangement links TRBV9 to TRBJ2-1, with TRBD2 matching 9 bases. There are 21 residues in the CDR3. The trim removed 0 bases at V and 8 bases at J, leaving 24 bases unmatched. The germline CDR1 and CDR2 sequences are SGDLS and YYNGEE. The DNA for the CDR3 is TGTGCCAGCAGCGTAGACAATCGGTTAGCGGGAGTGAATCCCTACACCCATGAGCAGTTCTTC. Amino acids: CASSVDNRLAGVNPYTHEQFF.

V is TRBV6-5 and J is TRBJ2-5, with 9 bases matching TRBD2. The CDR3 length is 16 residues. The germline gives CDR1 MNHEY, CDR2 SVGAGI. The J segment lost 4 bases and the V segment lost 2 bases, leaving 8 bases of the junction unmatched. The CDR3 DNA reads TGTGCCAGCAGTTACGGAATAGCGGGGGATTTAGAGACCCAGTACTTC. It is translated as CASSYGIAGDLETQYF.

The CDR3 loop is CASSEGGPDTQYF. Written as DNA, the CDR3 is TGTGCCAGCAGTGAGGGGGGGCCAGATACGCAGTATTTT. J is TRBJ2-3 and V is TRBV2; D perhaps matches TRBD2 (7 bases). The CDR3 has 13 amino acids. Trimming took off 3 bases at V and 4 bases at J, with 8 bases between the two ends. Germline CDR1 is SNHLY and CDR2 is FYNNEI.

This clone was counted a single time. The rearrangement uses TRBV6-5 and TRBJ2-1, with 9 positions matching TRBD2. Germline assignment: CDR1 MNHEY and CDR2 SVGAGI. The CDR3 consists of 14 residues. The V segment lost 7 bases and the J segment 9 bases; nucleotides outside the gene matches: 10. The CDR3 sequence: CASIPGLASGEQFF. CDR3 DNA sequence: TGTGCCAGCATTCCGGGACTAGCATCGGGTGAGCAGTTCTTC.

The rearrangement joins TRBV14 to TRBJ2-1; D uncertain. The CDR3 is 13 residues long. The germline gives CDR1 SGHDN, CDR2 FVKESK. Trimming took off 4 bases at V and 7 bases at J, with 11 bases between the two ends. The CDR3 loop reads CASSPGSNNEQFF. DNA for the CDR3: TGTGCCAGCAGCCCCGGGTCGAATAATGAGCAGTTCTTC. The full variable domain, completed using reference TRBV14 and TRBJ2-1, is EAGVTQFPSHSVIEKGQTVTLRCDPISGHDNLYWYRRVMGKEIKFLLHFVKESKQDESGMPNNRFLAERTGGTYSTLKVQPAELEDSGVYFCASSPGSNNEQFFGPGTRLTVL.

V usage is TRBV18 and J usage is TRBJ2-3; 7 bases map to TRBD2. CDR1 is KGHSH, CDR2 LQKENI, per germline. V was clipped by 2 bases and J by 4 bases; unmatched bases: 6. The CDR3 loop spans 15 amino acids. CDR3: CASSPGAGVADTQYF. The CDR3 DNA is TGTGCCAGCTCACCAGGGGCGGGAGTGGCAGATACGCAGTATTTT.

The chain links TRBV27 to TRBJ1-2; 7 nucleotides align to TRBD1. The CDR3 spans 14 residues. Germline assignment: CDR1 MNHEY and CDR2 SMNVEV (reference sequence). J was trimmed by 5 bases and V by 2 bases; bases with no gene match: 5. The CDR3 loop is CASSLGGQPYGYTF. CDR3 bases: TGTGCCAGCAGTTTAGGGGGACAGCCTTATGGCTACACCTTC.